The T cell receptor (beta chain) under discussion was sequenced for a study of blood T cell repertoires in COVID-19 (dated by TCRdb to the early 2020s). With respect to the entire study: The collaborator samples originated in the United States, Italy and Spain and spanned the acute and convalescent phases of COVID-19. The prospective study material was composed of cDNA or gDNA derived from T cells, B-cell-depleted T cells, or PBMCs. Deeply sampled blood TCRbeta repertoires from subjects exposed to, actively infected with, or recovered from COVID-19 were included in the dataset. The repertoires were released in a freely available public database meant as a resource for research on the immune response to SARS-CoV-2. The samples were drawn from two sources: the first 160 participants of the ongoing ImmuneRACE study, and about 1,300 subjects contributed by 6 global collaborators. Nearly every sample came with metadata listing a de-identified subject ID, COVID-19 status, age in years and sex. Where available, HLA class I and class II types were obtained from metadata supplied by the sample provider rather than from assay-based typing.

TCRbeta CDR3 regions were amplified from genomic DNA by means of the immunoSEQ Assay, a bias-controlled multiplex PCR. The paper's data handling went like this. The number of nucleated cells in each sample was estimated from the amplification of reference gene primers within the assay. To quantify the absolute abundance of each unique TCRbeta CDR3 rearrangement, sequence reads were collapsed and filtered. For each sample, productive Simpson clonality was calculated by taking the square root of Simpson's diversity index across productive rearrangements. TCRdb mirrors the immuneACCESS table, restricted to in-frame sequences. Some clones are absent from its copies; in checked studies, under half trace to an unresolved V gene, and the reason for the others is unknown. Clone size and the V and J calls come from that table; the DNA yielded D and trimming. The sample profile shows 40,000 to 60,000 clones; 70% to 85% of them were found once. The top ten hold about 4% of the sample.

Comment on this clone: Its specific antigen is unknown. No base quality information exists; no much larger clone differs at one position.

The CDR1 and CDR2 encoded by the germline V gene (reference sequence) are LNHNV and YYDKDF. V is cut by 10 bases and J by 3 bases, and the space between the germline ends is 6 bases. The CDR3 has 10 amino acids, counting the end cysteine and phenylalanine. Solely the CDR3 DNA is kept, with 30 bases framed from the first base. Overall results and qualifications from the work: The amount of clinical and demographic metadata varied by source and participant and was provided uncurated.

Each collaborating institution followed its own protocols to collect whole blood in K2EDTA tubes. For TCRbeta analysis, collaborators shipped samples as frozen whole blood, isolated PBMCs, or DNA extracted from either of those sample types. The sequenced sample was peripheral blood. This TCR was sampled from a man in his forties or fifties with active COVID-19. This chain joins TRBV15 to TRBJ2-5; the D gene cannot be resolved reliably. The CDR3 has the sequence CARSEETQYF. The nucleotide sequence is TGTGCCAGGAGCGAAGAGACCCAGTACTTC. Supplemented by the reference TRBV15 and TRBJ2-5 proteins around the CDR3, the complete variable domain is DAMVIQNPRYQVTQFGKPVTLSCSQTLNHNVMYWYQQKSSQAPKLLFHYYDKDFNNEADTPDNFQSRRPNTSFCFLDIRSPGLGDTAMYLCARSEETQYFGPGTRLLVL.